This entry features one T cell receptor beta chain sequence. What it binds is unknown. MiXCR was run by TCRdb on the 5' RACE reads, yielding one entry per CDR3 protein. This table holds more than 150,000 distinct CDR3 sequences, 18% found once. This record belongs to a study of T-cell memory formation after mild COVID-19. Overall study context: Largely, TCR clusters stayed within a single donor. Findings and limits, study-wide: Whereas later expanders leaned CD4+, clones contracting day 15 to 85 showed a balanced CD4/CD8 makeup. Some responding clones appeared in pre-infection memory, suggesting cross-reactive memory joined. Among clones peaking at day 37 in the second wave, SARS-CoV-2 specificity remained unconfirmed.

Sequences were obtained from PBMCs or a T cell subset sorted from them (not recorded which). The clonotype was recovered from a man younger than 30 who had mild COVID-19 (a few samples of this study predate the infection). Cell type and time point are not known.

CDR3 sequence: CASSLKTRSTDTQYF. Written as DNA, the CDR3 is TGCGCCAGCAGCCTAAAGACTAGGTCCACAGATACGCAGTATTTT. This chain links TRBV5-1 with TRBJ2-3; a possible D gene is TRBD2 (6 bases). Germline CDR1 SGHRS, CDR2 YFSETQ. The germline V and J ends were trimmed by 4 bases and 2 bases, with 14 bases remaining between them. The CDR3 spans 15 residues.